This T cell receptor (beta chain) was profiled in a study of shared clonotypes between healthy human individuals. Study observations and caveats: Owing to a small donor count, the genetic and exposure-history diversity represented was limited.

In germline, CDR1 is GTSNPN, CDR2 SVGIG (reference sequence). The CDR3 spans 15 residues. The V end was cut by 6 bases, the J end by 0 bases, with 15 bases between. To note about this clone: Its antigen is unknown. The likely explanation is a read error, given a far larger clone one base away.

Clones were sequenced by immunoSEQ multiplex PCR, and TCRdb holds only the in-frame ones, with some missing. The sample carries about 520,000 clones, approximately 84% recorded once. Sequencing was performed on PBMCs. This receptor was obtained from a woman between 40 and 50 years old in good health. Some clones in this sample may be carry-over from other donors' samples. The chain uses TRBV30 and TRBJ2-1; perhaps TRBD1 as D (5 bases). CDR3: CACSSGLSSYNEQFF. In DNA, the CDR3 is TGTGCCTGTAGTTCAGGGCTAAGCTCCTACAATGAGCAGTTCTTC.